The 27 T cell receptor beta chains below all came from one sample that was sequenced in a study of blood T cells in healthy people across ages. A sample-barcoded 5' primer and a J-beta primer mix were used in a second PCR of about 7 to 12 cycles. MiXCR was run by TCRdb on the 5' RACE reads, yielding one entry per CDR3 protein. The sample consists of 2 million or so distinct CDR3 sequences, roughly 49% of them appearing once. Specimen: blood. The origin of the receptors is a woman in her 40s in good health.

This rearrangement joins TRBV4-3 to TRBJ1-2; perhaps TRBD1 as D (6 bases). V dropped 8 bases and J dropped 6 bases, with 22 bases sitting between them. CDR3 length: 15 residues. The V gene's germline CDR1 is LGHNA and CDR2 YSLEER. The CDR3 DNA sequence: TGCGCCAGCTCCCTTCGGGGAACAGGGATAGATGGCTACACCTTC. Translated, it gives CASSLRGTGIDGYTF.

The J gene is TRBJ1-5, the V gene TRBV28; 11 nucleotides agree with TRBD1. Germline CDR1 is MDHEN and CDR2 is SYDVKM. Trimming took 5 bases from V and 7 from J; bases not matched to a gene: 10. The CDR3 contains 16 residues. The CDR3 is CASSTWTGGAKQPQHF. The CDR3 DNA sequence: TGTGCCAGCAGTACCTGGACAGGGGGCGCAAAACAGCCCCAGCATTTT.

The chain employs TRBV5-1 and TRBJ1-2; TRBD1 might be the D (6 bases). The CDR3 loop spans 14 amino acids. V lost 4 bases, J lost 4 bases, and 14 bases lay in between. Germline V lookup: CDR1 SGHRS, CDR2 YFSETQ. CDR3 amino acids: CASSPPQGLYGYTF. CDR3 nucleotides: TGCGCCAGCAGCCCCCCACAGGGTCTCTATGGCTACACCTTC.

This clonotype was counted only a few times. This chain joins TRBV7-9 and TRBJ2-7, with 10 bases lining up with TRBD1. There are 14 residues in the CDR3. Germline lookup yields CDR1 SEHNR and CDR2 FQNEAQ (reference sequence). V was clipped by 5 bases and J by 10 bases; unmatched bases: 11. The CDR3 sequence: CASSLDRGRNEQYF. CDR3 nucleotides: TGTGCCAGCAGCCTTGACAGGGGGCGAAATGAACAGTACTTC.

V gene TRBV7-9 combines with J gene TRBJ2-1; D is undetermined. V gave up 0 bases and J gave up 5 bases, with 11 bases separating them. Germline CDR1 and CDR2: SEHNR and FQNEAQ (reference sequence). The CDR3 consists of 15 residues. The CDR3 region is CASSLAVSLNNEQFF. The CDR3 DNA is TGTGCCAGCAGCTTAGCAGTCTCCCTAAACAATGAGCAGTTCTTC.

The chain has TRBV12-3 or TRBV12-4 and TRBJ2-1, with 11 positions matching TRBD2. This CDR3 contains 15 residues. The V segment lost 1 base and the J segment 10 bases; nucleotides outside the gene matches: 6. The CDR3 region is CASSLVAGGRGEQFF. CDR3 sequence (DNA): TGTGCCAGCAGTTTAGTAGCGGGGGGGCGCGGAGAGCAGTTCTTC.

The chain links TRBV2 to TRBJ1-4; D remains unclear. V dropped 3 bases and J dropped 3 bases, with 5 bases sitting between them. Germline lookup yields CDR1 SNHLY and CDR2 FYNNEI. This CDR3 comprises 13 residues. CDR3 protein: CASSDGPNEKLFF. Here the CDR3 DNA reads TGTGCCAGCAGTGACGGTCCTAATGAAAAACTGTTTTTT.

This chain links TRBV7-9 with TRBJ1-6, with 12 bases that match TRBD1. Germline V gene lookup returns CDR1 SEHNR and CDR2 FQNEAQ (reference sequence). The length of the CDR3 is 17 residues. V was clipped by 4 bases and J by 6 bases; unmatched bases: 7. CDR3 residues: CASSYTGTGGTNSPLHF. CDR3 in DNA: TGTGCCAGCAGCTACACCGGGACAGGGGGCACTAATTCACCCCTCCACTTT. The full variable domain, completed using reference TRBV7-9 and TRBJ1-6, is DTGVSQNPRHKITKRGQNVTFRCDPISEHNRLYWYRQTLGQGPEFLTYFQNEAQLEKSRLLSDRFSAERPKGSFSTLEIQRTEQGDSAMYLCASSYTGTGGTNSPLHFGNGTRLTVT.

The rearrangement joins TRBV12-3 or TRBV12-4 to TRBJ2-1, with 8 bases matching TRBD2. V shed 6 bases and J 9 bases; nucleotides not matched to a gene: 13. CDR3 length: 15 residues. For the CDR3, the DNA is TGTGCCAGCAGCCTGACTAGCGAGGGACTTTTTGAGCAGTTCTTC. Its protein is CASSLTSEGLFEQFF.

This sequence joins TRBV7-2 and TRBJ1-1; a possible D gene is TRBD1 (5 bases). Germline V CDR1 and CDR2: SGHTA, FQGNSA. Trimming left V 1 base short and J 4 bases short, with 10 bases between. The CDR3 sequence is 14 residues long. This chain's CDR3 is CASSLVGPFTEAFF. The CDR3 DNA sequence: TGTGCCAGCAGCTTAGTGGGACCCTTCACTGAAGCTTTCTTT.

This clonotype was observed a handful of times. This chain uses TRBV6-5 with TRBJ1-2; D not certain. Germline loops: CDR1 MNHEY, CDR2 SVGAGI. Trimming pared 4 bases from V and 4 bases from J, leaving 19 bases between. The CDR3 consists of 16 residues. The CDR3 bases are TGTGCCAGCAGTTTGGGATTGGAGGTGGGAGCCTATGGCTACACCTTC. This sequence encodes CASSLGLEVGAYGYTF.

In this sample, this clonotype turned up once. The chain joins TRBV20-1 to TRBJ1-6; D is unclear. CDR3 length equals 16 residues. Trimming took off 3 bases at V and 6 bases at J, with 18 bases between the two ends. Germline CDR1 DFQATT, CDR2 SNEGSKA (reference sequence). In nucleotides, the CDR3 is TGCAGTGCTAGTGATGAGGGAAAAGGGCCTAATTCACCCCTCCACTTT. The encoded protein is CSASDEGKGPNSPLHF.

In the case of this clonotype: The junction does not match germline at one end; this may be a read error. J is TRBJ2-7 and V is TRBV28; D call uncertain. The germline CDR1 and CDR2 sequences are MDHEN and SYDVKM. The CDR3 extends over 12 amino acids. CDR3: CTSSLSAYEQYF. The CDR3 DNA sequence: TGTACCAGCAGCCTCAGCGCCTACGAGCAGTACTTC. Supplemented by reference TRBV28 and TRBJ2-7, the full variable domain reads DVKVTQSSRYLVKRTGEKVFLECVQDMDHENMFWYRQDPGLGLRLIYFSYDVKMKEKGDIPEGYSVSREKKERFSLILESASTNQTSMYLCTSSLSAYEQYFGPGTRLTVT.

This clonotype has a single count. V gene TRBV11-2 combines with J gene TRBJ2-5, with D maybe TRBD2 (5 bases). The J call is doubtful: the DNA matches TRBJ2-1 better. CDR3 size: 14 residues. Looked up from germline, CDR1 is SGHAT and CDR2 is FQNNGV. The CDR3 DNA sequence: TGTGCCAGCAGCTCTCCTCACGTACTAGAGACCCAGTTCTTC. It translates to CASSSPHVLETQFF.

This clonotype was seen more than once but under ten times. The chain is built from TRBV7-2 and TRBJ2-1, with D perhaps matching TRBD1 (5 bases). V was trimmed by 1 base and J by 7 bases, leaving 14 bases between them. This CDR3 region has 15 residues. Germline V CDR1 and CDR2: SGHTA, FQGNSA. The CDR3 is CASSLGPGLLNEQFF. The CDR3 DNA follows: TGTGCCAGCAGCTTAGGTCCAGGGTTACTAAATGAGCAGTTCTTC. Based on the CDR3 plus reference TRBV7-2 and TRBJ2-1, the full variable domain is GAGVSQSPSNKVTEKGKDVELRCDPISGHTALYWYRQSLGQGLEFLIYFQGNSAPDKSGLPSDRFSAERTGGSVSTLTIQRTQQEDSAVYLCASSLGPGLLNEQFFGPGTRLTVL.

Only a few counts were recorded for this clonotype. The CDR3: CASSLPTGPHEQYF. The CDR3 DNA reads TGCGCCAGCAGCTTGCCCACAGGGCCCCACGAGCAGTACTTC. The chain recombines TRBV5-1 with TRBJ2-5; tentatively, D is TRBD1 (6 bases). The J call may be in error: the DNA end matches TRBJ2-7 better. This CDR3 has 14 residues. Germline V lookup: CDR1 SGHRS, CDR2 YFSETQ.

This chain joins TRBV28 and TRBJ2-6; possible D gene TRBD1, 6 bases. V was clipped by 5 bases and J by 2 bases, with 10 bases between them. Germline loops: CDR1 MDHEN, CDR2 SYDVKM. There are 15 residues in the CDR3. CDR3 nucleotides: TGTGCCAGCAGTGTTCCAGGGGCTGGGGCCAACGTCCTGACTTTC. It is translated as CASSVPGAGANVLTF.

The CDR3 sequence is CASNQGTLLADTQYF. CDR3 sequence (DNA): TGTGCCAGCAATCAGGGGACCCTTCTGGCAGATACGCAGTATTTT. The chain joins TRBV6-5 to TRBJ2-3; TRBD1 might be the D (6 bases). The CDR3 contains 15 residues. Germline V gives CDR1 MNHEY, CDR2 SVGAGI. Trimming left V 7 bases short and J 4 bases short, with 18 bases between.

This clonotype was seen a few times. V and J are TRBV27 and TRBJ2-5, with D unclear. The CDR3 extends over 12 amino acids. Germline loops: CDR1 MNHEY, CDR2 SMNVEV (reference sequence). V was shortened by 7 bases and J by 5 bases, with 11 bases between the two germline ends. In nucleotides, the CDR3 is TGTGCCAGCAAAGGGTTGCGGGAGACCCAGTACTTC. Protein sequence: CASKGLRETQYF.

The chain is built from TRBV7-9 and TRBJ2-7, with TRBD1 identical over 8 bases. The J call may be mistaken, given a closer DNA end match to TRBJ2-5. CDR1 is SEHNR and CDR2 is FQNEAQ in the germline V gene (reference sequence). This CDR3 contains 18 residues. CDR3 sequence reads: CASTYQEGRGRKYETQYF. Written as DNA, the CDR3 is TGTGCCAGCACTTACCAAGAGGGCAGGGGGCGAAAGTACGAGACCCAGTACTTC.

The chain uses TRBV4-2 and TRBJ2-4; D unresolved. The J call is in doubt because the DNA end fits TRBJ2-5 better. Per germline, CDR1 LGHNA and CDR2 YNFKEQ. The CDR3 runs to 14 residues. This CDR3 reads CASSQAGPFETQYF. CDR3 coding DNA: TGTGCCAGCAGCCAAGCCGGGCCCTTCGAGACCCAGTACTTC.

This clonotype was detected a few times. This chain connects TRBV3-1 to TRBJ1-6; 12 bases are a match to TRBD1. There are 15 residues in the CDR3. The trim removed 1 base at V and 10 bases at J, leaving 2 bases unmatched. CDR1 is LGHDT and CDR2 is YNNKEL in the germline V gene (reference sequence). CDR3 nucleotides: TGTGCCAGCAGCCAAGGGGACAGGGGGCGATCACCCCTCCACTTT. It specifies CASSQGDRGRSPLHF.

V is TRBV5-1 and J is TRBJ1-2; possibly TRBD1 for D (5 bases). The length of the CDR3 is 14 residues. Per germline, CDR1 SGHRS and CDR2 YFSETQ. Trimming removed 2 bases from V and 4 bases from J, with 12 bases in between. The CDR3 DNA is TGCGCCAGCAGCTTTGAAGGGACCACCTATGGCTACACCTTC. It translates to CASSFEGTTYGYTF.

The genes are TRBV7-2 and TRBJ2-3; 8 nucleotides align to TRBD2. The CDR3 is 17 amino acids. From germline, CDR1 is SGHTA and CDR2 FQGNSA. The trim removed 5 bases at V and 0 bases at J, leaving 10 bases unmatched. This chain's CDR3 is CASSTARGGTSTDTQYF. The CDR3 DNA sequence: TGTGCCAGCAGCACCGCCCGCGGGGGGACGAGCACAGATACGCAGTATTTT.

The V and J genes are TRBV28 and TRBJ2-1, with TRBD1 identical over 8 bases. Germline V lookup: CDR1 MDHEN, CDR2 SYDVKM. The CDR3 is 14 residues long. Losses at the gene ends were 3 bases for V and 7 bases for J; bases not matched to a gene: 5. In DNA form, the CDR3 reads TGTGCCAGCAGTTTTGAGGACAGGGAGAATGAGCAGTTCTTC. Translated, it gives CASSFEDRENEQFF.

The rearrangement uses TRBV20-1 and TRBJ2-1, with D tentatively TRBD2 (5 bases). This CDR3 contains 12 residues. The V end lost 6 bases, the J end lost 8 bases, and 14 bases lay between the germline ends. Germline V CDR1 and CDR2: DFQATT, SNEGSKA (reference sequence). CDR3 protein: CSAFTVSDEQFF. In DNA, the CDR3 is TGCAGTGCCTTCACTGTTAGCGATGAGCAGTTCTTC.

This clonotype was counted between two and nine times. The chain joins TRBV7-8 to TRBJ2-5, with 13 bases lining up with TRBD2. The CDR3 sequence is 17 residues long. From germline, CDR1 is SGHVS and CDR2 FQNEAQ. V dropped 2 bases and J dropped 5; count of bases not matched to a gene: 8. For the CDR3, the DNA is TGTGCCAGCAGCTTATATACTAGCGGGGGGGCGGTTGAGACCCAGTACTTC. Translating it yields CASSLYTSGGAVETQYF.